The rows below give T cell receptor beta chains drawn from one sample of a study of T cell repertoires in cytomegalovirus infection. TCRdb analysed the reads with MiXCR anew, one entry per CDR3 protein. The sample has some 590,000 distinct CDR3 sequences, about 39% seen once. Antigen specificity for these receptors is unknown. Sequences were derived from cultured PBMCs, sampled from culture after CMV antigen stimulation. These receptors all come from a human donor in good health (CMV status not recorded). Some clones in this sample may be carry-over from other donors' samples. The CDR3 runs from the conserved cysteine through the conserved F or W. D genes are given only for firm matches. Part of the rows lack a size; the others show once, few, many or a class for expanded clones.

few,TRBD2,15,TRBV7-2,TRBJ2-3,CASSSGGASTDTQYF,TGTGCCAGCAGCTCCGGGGGGGCTAGCACAGATACGCAGTATTTT
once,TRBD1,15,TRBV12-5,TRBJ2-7,CASGLVVRGLYEQYF,TGTGCTAGTGGTTTGGTAGTCAGGGGGCTTTACGAGCAGTACTTC
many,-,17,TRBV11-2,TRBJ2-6,CASSLAPDSSGANVLTF,TGTGCCAGCAGCTTAGCCCCGGACAGCTCTGGGGCCAACGTCCTGACTTTC
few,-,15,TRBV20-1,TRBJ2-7,CSARVDRRPGREQYF,TGCAGTGCTAGAGTGGACCGGCGGCCCGGGAGAGAGCAGTACTTC
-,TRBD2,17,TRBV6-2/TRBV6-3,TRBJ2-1,CASLSLGGRASYNEQFF,TGTGCCAGCCTATCCCTGGGAGGGAGGGCCTCCTACAATGAGCAGTTCTTC
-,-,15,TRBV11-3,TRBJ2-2,CASSLKRGSTGELFF,TGTGCCAGCAGCTTAAAGAGGGGTAGCACCGGGGAGCTGTTTTTT
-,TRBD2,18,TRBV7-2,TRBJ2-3,CASSLAGLGGGRTDTQYF,TGTGCCAGCAGCTTAGCGGGGTTGGGCGGGGGGCGCACAGATACGCAGTATTTT
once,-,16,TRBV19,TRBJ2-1,CASSIIGEGTDNEQFF,TGTGCCAGTAGTATAATCGGTGAGGGAACGGACAATGAGCAGTTCTTC
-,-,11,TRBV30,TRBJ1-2,CAFMNAYGYTF,TGTGCCTTTATGAATGCCTATGGCTACACCTTC
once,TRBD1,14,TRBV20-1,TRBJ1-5,CSARSGTANQPQHF,TGCAGTGCTAGGAGTGGGACAGCCAATCAGCCCCAGCATTTT
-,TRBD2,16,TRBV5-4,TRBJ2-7,CASSLLGGGGSYEQYF,TGTGCCAGCAGCTTACTTGGCGGGGGGGGCTCCTACGAGCAGTACTTC
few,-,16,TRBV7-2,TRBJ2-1,CASSPQGQYLGNEQFF,TGTGCCAGCAGCCCCCAGGGACAATACTTGGGGAATGAGCAGTTCTTC
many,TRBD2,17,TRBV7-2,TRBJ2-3,CASSLASGGPRGDTQYF,TGTGCCAGCAGCTTAGCCAGCGGGGGGCCACGGGGGGATACGCAGTATTTT
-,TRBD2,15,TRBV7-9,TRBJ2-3,CASRETSGRADTQYF,TGTGCCAGCAGGGAGACTAGCGGGAGAGCAGATACGCAGTATTTT
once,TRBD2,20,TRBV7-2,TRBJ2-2,CASSLEGGATSGRSSGELFF,TGTGCCAGCAGCTTAGAAGGGGGGGCCACTAGCGGGAGGAGTTCCGGGGAGCTGTTTTTT
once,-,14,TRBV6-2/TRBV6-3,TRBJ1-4,CASSLADTHEKLFF,TGTGCCAGCAGTTTAGCGGACACCCATGAAAAACTGTTTTTT
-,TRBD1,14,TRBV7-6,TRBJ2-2,CASSEDRGTGELFF,TGTGCCAGCAGTGAGGACAGGGGCACCGGGGAGCTGTTTTTT
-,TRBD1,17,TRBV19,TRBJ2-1,CASSAKGQGHSYNEQFF,TGTGCCAGTAGTGCGAAGGGACAGGGGCACTCCTACAATGAGCAGTTCTTC
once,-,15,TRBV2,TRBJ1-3,CASSEMPVSGNTIYF,TGTGCCAGCAGTGAAATGCCGGTCTCTGGAAACACCATATATTTT
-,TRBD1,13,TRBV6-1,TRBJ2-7,CASSRTGLYEQYF,TGTGCCAGCAGTAGGACAGGGTTATACGAGCAGTACTTC
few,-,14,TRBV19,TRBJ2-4,CASSTRRVGNIQYF,TGTGCCAGTAGTACCCGGAGGGTTGGAAACATTCAGTACTTC
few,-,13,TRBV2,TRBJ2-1,CASSGNTRNEQFF,TGTGCCAGCAGTGGGAACACCCGGAATGAGCAGTTCTTC
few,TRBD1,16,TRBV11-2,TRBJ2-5,CASSLVTGGWRETQYF,TGTGCCAGCAGCTTAGTGACAGGGGGCTGGAGAGAGACCCAGTACTTC
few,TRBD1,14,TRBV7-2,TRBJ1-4,CASSFGGQGVKLFF,TGTGCCAGCAGCTTCGGGGGACAGGGAGTAAAACTGTTTTTT